This TCR beta chain originates from a study of shared clonotypes between healthy human individuals. The CDR3 totals 16 residues. Trimming cost V 3 bases and J 4 bases; bases outside gene matches: 7. Germline V gives CDR1 SGDLS, CDR2 YYNGEE. The data were produced by immunoSEQ multiplex PCR, yet TCRdb's version contains in-frame clones alone and is incomplete. The sample yields approximately 1,500,000 clones, 95% to 99% seen once. The gene calls are TRBV9 and TRBJ2-1; 10 bases line up with TRBD2. The receptor was isolated from a man aged 25-45 years in good health. Sequenced: naive CD4+ T cells sorted from blood. Subset of the sample: CD45RA+ positively selected. CDR3 residues: CASSAHTSGNYNEQFF. In DNA, the CDR3 is TGTGCCAGCAGCGCCCACACTAGCGGGAATTACAATGAGCAGTTCTTC.